The present T cell receptor beta chain was sequenced within a study of blood T cell repertoires in COVID-19. Clones were read by immunoSEQ multiplex PCR, and TCRdb kept only the in-frame ones, dropping some. The sample contains about 82,000 clones, roughly 70% of which appear only once. Germline CDR1 LNHNV, CDR2 YYDKDF (reference sequence). V lost 0 bases to trimming and J lost 4 bases, with 10 bases between them. The CDR3 runs 16 residues. The rearrangement links TRBV15 to TRBJ2-6; D perhaps matches TRBD1 (5 bases). The TCR originated in a human donor with acute or convalescent COVID-19. The donor label of this sample is uncertain. The sequencing input was peripheral blood. CDR3 bases: TGTGCCACCAGCAGAGACAGGGTGAGGGGGGCCAACGTCCTGACTTTC. Translating gives CATSRDRVRGANVLTF.